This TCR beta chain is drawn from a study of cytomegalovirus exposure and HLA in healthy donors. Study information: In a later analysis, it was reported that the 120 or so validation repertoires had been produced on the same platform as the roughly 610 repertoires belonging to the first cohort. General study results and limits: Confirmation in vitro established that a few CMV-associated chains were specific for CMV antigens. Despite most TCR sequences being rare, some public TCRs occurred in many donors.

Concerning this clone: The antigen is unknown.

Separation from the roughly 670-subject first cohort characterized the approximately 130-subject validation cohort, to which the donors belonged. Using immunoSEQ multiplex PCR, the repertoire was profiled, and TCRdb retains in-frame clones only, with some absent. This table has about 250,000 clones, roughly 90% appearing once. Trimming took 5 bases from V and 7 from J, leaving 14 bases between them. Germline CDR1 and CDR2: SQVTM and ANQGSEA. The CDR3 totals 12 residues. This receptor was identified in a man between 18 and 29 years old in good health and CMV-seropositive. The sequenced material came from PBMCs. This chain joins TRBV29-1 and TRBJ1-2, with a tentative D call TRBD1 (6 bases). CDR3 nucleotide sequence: TGCAGCGTTACACAGGGTTCGGGTGGCTACACCTTC. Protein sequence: CSVTQGSGGYTF.